Below, one T cell receptor (beta chain) is given with its context. Its antigen is unknown. The sample is drawn from a study of vaccination and CD4 T cells after COVID-19. On the study more broadly: Every participant was given two doses of BNT162b2 or mRNA-1273 vaccine. From HCoV-229E, HCoV-OC43, HCoV-NL63 and SARS-CoV-2, overlapping spike peptides were used to stimulate the cells.

This CDR3 comprises 15 residues. CDR1 and CDR2 from the germline V gene are SEHNR and FQNEAQ (reference sequence). With V trimmed by 5 bases and J by 1 base, 7 bases remained unmatched. Scientists ran DNA taken from cultured CD4+ T cells through the Oncomine TCR Beta short-read assay for sequencing. TCRdb re-derived calls from the PCR reads in MiXCR, one entry per CDR3 protein. Counted here are 15,000 to 25,000 distinct CDR3 sequences, roughly 63% occurring once; the ten biggest clones make up roughly 7.3%. Treatment in this sample: approximately nine-day PBMC culture with coronavirus spike peptide pools or control peptides (ViraFEST assay).

This receptor was identified in a human donor who had recovered from COVID-19. Sequenced input: CD4+ T cells from blood, cultured in vitro. The chain has TRBV7-9 and TRBJ1-1; 7 bases are a match to TRBD1. CDR3 sequence: CASSRDRARNTEAFF. DNA for the CDR3: TGTGCCAGCAGCCGAGACAGGGCTAGGAACACTGAAGCTTTCTTT.